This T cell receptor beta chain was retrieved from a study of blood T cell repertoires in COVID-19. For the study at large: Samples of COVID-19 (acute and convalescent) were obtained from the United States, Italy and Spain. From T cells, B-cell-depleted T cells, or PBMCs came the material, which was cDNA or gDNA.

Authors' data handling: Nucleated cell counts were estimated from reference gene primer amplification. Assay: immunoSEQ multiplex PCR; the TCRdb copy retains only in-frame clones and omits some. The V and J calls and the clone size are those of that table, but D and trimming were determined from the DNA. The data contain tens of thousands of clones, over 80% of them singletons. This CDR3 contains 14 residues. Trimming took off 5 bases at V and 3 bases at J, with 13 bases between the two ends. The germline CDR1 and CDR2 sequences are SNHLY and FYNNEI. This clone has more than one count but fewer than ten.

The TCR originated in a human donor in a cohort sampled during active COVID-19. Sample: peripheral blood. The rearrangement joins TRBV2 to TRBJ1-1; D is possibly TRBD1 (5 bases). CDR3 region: CASSRQGRDTEAFF. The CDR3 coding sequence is TGTGCCAGCAGTCGCCAGGGAAGGGACACTGAAGCTTTCTTT.